A selection of T cell receptor beta chains follows, all from one sample in a study of cytomegalovirus exposure and HLA in healthy donors. The repertoire was sequenced with immunoSEQ multiplex PCR; TCRdb's copy has only in-frame clones and lacks some. The sample holds about 190,000 clones, almost 75% seen once. Sequenced sample: PBMCs. The receptors originated from a woman in her twenties or thirties in good health and CMV-seropositive. Each CDR3 is given with its conserved first and last residue. The order of the fields is D gene, clone size, J gene, V gene, CDR3 protein, CDR3 DNA. The D gene is left open where the match is weak. Not every row has a clone size; where given, it reads once, few, many or a size class.

TRBD1	.	TRBJ2-7	TRBV27	CASSLSGQGAYEQYF	TGTGCCAGCAGTTTATCAGGACAGGGGGCCTACGAGCAGTACTTC
.	.	TRBJ1-1	TRBV28	CASSLLKTHRTEAFF	TGTGCCAGCAGTCTCCTCAAAACGCATCGGACTGAAGCTTTCTTT
TRBD2	.	TRBJ2-7	TRBV6-5	CASSYGAGGYYEQYF	TGTGCCAGCAGTTACGGGGCGGGAGGGTACTACGAGCAGTACTTC
.	.	TRBJ1-2	TRBV29-1	CSVDEGGYGYTF	TGCAGCGTTGACGAGGGCGGGTATGGCTACACCTTC
TRBD1	.	TRBJ1-6	TRBV5-4	CASSRKLWDSFYNSPLHF	TGTGCCAGCAGCCGAAAGTTATGGGACAGCTTCTATAATTCACCCCTCCACTTT
.	once	TRBJ2-1	TRBV5-1	CASSPGGISYNEQFF	TGCGCCAGCAGTCCGGGCGGGATCTCCTACAATGAGCAGTTCTTC
TRBD1	few	TRBJ1-4	TRBV28	CASSIPGQVRQKLFF	TGTGCCAGCAGTATCCCGGGACAGGTTAGACAAAAACTGTTTTTT
TRBD1	.	TRBJ2-3	TRBV27	CASSQRDRGTDTQYF	TGTGCCAGCAGTCAACGGGACAGGGGCACAGATACGCAGTATTTT
.	.	TRBJ2-1	TRBV9	CASSVGPGLAGDPYNEQFF	.
TRBD2	few	TRBJ2-7	TRBV6-6	CASSPGLASSYEQYF	TGTGCCAGCAGCCCCGGACTAGCGAGCTCCTACGAGCAGTACTTC
.	.	TRBJ2-5	TRBV5-1	CASSWNGAEETQYF	TGCGCCAGTTCTTGGAATGGGGCTGAAGAGACCCAGTACTTC
TRBD2	once	TRBJ2-3	TRBV5-1	CASQRDLADTQYF	TGCGCCAGCCAGCGGGACCTGGCAGATACGCAGTATTTT
.	.	TRBJ1-4	TRBV5-4	CASSLGTGEKEKLFF	TGTGCCAGCAGTCTCGGGACGGGGGAAAAAGAAAAACTGTTTTTT
.	.	TRBJ1-4	TRBV28	CASGRRRVTNEKLFF	TGTGCCAGCGGAAGGAGACGGGTAACTAATGAAAAACTGTTTTTT
TRBD1	.	TRBJ2-5	TRBV11-2	CASSQTGDRETQYF	TGTGCCAGCAGCCAAACAGGGGATCGAGAGACCCAGTACTTC
TRBD2	.	TRBJ2-1	TRBV9	CASSGLAGGGNEQFF	TGTGCCAGCAGCGGACTAGCGGGAGGGGGAAATGAGCAGTTCTTC
TRBD2	few	TRBJ2-5	TRBV6-1	CASSPLAGSGETQYF	TGTGCCAGCAGCCCCCTAGCGGGATCGGGGGAGACCCAGTACTTC
TRBD1	.	TRBJ1-5	TRBV6-5	CASSRGTASNQPQHF	TGTGCCAGCAGTCGGGGGACAGCTAGCAATCAGCCCCAGCATTTT
TRBD2	.	TRBJ2-1	TRBV27	CASSLGSGSSYNEQFF	TGTGCCAGCAGTTTAGGTAGCGGGAGTTCCTACAATGAGCAGTTCTTC
.	few	TRBJ1-2	TRBV5-4	CASSTYATGYGYTF	TGTGCCAGCAGCACGTATGCTACAGGGTATGGCTACACCTTC
.	.	TRBJ2-3	TRBV28	CASRPGLAPDTQYF	TGTGCCAGCAGGCCAGGGTTGGCCCCAGATACGCAGTATTTT
TRBD1	.	TRBJ1-2	TRBV7-9	CSSYLETGVRYGYTF	TGTTCCAGCTATCTCGAGACAGGGGTTCGGTATGGCTACACCTTC
TRBD1	.	TRBJ1-5	TRBV5-1	CASSLKRTTGGNQPQHF	TGCGCCAGCAGCTTGAAGAGGACGACAGGGGGCAATCAGCCCCAGCATTTT
.	.	TRBJ2-3	TRBV6-5	CASRQPGLRTQYF	TGTGCCAGCAGACAACCGGGACTGCGTACGCAGTATTTT
.	.	TRBJ2-5	TRBV19	CASSAGAPETQYF	TGTGCCAGTAGTGCTGGAGCCCCAGAGACCCAGTACTTC
.	.	TRBJ2-1	TRBV7-6	CASSLGPGVEYNEQFF	TGTGCCAGCAGCTTAGGACCGGGAGTGGAATACAATGAGCAGTTCTTC
TRBD1	once	TRBJ2-3	TRBV19	CASSPGTGVDTQYF	TGTGCCAGTAGTCCAGGGACAGGGGTTGATACGCAGTATTTT
TRBD1	.	TRBJ2-6	TRBV10-2	CASRDRGGSGSGANVLTF	TGCGCCAGCAGGGACAGGGGCGGATCTGGATCTGGGGCCAACGTCCTGACTTTC
.	.	TRBJ2-2	TRBV19	CASTVGHSTGELFF	TGTGCCAGTACTGTGGGACATTCCACCGGGGAGCTGTTTTTT
TRBD2	.	TRBJ2-5	TRBV5-1	CASNPLSGRGETQYF	TGCGCCAGCAACCCACTTAGCGGGAGAGGAGAGACCCAGTACTTC
.	.	TRBJ2-2	TRBV5-4	CASSLAENTGELFF	TGTGCCAGCAGCTTGGCAGAGAACACCGGGGAGCTGTTTTTT
TRBD1	.	TRBJ2-7	TRBV28	CASTVGTGIREQYF	TGTGCCAGCACCGTTGGGACAGGGATTCGCGAGCAGTACTTC
.	.	TRBJ1-4	TRBV15	CATSILRPTNEKLFF	TGTGCCACCAGCATCCTCAGGCCAACTAATGAAAAACTGTTTTTT
.	.	TRBJ2-1	TRBV4-1	CASSQERRSSYNEQFF	TGCGCCAGCAGCCAAGAGCGAAGGAGCTCCTACAATGAGCAGTTCTTC
TRBD2	.	TRBJ2-1	TRBV15	CATSRVGGLAMANEQFF	TGTGCCACCAGCAGAGTGGGAGGACTAGCAATGGCCAATGAGCAGTTCTTC